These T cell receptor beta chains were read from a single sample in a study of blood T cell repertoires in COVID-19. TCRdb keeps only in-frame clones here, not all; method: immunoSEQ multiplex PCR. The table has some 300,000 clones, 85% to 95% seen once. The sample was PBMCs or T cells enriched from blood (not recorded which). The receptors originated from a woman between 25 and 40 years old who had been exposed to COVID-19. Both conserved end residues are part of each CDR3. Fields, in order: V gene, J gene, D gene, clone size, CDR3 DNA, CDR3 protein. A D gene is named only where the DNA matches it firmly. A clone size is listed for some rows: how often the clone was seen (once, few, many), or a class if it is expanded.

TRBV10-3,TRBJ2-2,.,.,TGTGCCATCAGTGCCCCCCCAGGGCGAAGCACGAACACCGGGGAGCTGTTTTTT,CAISAPPGRSTNTGELFF
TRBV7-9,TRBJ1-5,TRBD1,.,TGTGCCAGCAGCTTAGTTTCCGGGACAGGGAATCAGCCCCAGCATTTT,CASSLVSGTGNQPQHF
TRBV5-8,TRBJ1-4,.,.,TGTGCCAGCAGCTTGGAAACAGGCAGGTCTAATGAAAAACTGTTTTTT,CASSLETGRSNEKLFF
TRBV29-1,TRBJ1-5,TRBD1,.,TGCAGCGTTGGAACAGGGGGCATAGGTCAGCCCCAGCATTTT,CSVGTGGIGQPQHF
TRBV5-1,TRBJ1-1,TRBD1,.,TGCGCCAGCAGCATGGGACAGGGGGGTTCTGAAGCTTTCTTT,CASSMGQGGSEAFF
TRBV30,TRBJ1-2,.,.,TGTGCCTGGAACCAGCGAGTCTATGGCTACACCTTC,CAWNQRVYGYTF
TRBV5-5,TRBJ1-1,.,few,TGTGCCAGTCTCAAGGAGGGGTGGGGAACTGAAGCTTTCTTT,CASLKEGWGTEAFF
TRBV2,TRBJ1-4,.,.,TGTGCCAGTGCCCGGGAAGCGTCTAATGAAAAACTGTTTTTT,CASAREASNEKLFF
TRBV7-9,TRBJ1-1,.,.,TGTGCCAGCAGCCCTCCTGGAGGGCTGAACACTGAAGCTTTCTTT,CASSPPGGLNTEAFF
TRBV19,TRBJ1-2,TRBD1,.,TGTGCCAGTAGTATAGAGGGACAGGGGCGCTATGGCTACACCTTC,CASSIEGQGRYGYTF
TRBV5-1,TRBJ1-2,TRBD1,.,TGCGCCAGCAGCTTAACCGCCACAGGGGAAGCTAACTATGGCTACACCTTC,CASSLTATGEANYGYTF
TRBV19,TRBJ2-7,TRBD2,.,TGTGCCAGTAGTAAACTGGGGAGGGAGAAATATACCTACGAGCAGTACTTC,CASSKLGREKYTYEQYF
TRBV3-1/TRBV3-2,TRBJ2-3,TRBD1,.,TGTGCCAGCAGTCCGCAGGGGGCAAGCACAGATACGCAGTATTTT,CASSPQGASTDTQYF
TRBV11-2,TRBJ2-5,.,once,TGTGCCAGCAGCTTAGACTACTGGCAGGGTGAGACCCAGTACTTC,CASSLDYWQGETQYF
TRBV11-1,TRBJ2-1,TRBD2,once,TGTGCCAGCAGCCCTCTGACTAGCGGGGGGGCTTATGAGCAGTTCTTC,CASSPLTSGGAYEQFF
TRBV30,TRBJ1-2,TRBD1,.,TGTGCCTGGAGCCTGGGACAGGGGTATGGCTACACCTTC,CAWSLGQGYGYTF
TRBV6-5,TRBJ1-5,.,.,TGTGCCAGCAGGCAGTGGGGGGATGGTCAGCCCCAGCATTTT,CASRQWGDGQPQHF
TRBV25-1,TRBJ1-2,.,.,TGTGCCAGCAGTGAGATCGGCAGGGTCAATGGCTACACCTTC,CASSEIGRVNGYTF
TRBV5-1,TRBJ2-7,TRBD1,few,TGCGCCAGCAGCTCGGGACAGAGTCTCTACGAGCAGTACTTC,CASSSGQSLYEQYF
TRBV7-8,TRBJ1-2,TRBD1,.,TGTGCCAGCAGCTTAGGGAGGGGGCGGGACTATGGCTACACCTTC,CASSLGRGRDYGYTF
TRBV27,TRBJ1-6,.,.,TGTGCCAGCAGATCAAGAGTGGGGGGTGATTCACCCCTCCACTTT,CASRSRVGGDSPLHF
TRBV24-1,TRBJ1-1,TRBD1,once,TGTGCCACCTTGGCTCCCTGGGACAGGGAACCCGGTGGAAACACTGAAGCTTTCTTT,CATLAPWDREPGGNTEAFF
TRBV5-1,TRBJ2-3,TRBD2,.,TGCGCCAGCAGCTTGGGAGGCTCGACGGGGGGAGGTATGGATACGCAGTATTTT,CASSLGGSTGGGMDTQYF
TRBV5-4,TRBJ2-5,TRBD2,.,TGTGCCAGCAGCCAGACTAGCGGGGGTCCCCCGGGGGAGACCCAGTACTTC,CASSQTSGGPPGETQYF
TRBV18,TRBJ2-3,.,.,TGTGCCAGCTCACCACCTGTGGAGGATACGCAGTATTTT,CASSPPVEDTQYF
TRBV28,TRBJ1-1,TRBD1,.,TGTGCCACTACAGGGACAGACACTGAAGCTTTCTTT,CATTGTDTEAFF
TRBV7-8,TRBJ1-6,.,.,TGTGCCAGCAGCTTTTCTCCCTGGAGCTCCTATAATTCACCCCTCCACTTT,CASSFSPWSSYNSPLHF
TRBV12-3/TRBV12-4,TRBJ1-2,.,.,TGTGCCAGCAGTTTGGGGGGGGGCTTGGGCTACACCTTC,CASSLGGGLGYTF
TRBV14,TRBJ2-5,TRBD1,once,TGTGCCAGCAGGCGCGCAGGGGGCGCGTCGGAGACCCAGTACTTC,CASRRAGGASETQYF
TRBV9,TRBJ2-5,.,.,TGTGCCAGCAGCGTAGAACAGTACCAAGAGACCCAGTACTTC,CASSVEQYQETQYF
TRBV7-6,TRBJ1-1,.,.,TGTGCCAGCAGCTTAGAGTTAGATTCTGAAGCTTTCTTT,CASSLELDSEAFF
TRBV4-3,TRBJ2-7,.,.,TGCGCCAGCAGCCAAGATGAATGGGGGGAATACGAGCAGTACTTC,CASSQDEWGEYEQYF
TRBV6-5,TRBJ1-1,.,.,TGTGCCAGCAGTTACTCGAAGGGGTTCGCTTTCTTT,CASSYSKGFAFF
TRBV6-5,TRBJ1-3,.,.,TGTGCCAGCAGTTACCCGGGGAGCTCTGGAAACACCATATATTTT,CASSYPGSSGNTIYF
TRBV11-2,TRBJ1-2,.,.,TGTGCCAGCAGCTTCTCTAACTATGGCTACACCTTC,CASSFSNYGYTF
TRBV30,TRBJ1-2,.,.,TGTGCCTGGAGTTCGACGGCGGGAACGGGCTCTGGCTACACCTTC,CAWSSTAGTGSGYTF
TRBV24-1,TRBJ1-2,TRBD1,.,TGTGCCACCAGTGATGGGCAGGGGGCGACTGGCTACACCTTC,CATSDGQGATGYTF
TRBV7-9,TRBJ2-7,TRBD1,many,TGTGCCAGCAGCTTAGACGGGACAGGGGACTACGAGCAGTACTTC,CASSLDGTGDYEQYF
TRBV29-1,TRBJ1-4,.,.,TGCAGCGTTGAGGAGACGGCTACTAATGAAAAACTGTTTTTT,CSVEETATNEKLFF
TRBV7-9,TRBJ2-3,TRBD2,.,TGTGCCAGCAGCTTAGAGGGACTAGCGGGGGCCGACGATACGCAGTATTTT,CASSLEGLAGADDTQYF
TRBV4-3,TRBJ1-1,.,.,TGCGCCAGCAGCCGCAAGACGGAGGGCACTGAAGCTTTCTTT,CASSRKTEGTEAFF
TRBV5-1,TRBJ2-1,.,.,TGCGCCAGCAGCTCCTCACAGGGCTATGAGCAGTTCTTC,CASSSSQGYEQFF
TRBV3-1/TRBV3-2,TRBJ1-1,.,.,TGTGCCAGCAGCCAAGTGCGGGGTACTGAAGCTTTCTTT,CASSQVRGTEAFF
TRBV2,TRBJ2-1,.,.,TGTGCCAGCGGAGCAAACTCCTACAATGAGCAGTTCTTC,CASGANSYNEQFF
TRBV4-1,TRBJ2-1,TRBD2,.,TGCGCCAGCAGCGGACTAGCGGGTTTGAGGAATGAGCAGTTCTTC,CASSGLAGLRNEQFF
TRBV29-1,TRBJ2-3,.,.,TGCAGCGTTGTAGTCGGGGGAGCCCTCGCAGATACGCAGTATTTT,CSVVVGGALADTQYF
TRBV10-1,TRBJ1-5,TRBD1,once,TGCGCCATCCCCCCGGGACAGGGCGTTCAGCCCCAGCATTTT,CAIPPGQGVQPQHF
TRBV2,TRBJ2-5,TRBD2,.,TGTGCCATCACAATTCGGGGCAGACTAGCGGGACCCCCACAAGAGACCCAGTACTTC,CAITIRGRLAGPPQETQYF
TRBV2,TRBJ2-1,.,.,TGTGCCAGCAGATCGGCAGGGGGGTTTAATGAGCAGTTCTTC,CASRSAGGFNEQFF
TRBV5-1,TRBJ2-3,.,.,TGCGCCAGCAGCTTAGGGGGGGTTATCGCAGATACGCAGTATTTT,CASSLGGVIADTQYF
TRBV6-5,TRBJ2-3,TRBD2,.,TGTGCCAGCAGTTACCTCCGCAGCGGGGTCACAGATACGCAGTATTTT,CASSYLRSGVTDTQYF
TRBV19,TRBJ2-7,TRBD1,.,TGTGCCAGTAGTGTACGGGACAGGGGATCAATTTACGAGCAGTACTTC,CASSVRDRGSIYEQYF
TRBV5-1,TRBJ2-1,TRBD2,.,TGCGCCAGCAGCTCGCAAGCGGGGGGGAATGAGCAGTTCTTC,CASSSQAGGNEQFF
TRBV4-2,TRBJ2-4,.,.,TGTGCCAGCAGCCAAGGGGCCCAACGAAACATTCAGTACTTC,CASSQGAQRNIQYF